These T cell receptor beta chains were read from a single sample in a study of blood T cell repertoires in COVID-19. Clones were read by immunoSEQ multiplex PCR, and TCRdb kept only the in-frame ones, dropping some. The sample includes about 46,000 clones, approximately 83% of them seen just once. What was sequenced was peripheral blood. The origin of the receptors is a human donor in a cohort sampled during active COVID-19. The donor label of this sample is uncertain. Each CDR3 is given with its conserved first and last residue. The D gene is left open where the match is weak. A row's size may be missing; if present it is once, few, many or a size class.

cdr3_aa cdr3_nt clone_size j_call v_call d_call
CASSSRPWTGGNTEAFF TGTGCCAGCAGCTCGAGACCCTGGACAGGGGGGAACACTGAAGCTTTCTTT NA TRBJ1-1 TRBV7-2 TRBD1
CASSRDRNSYEQYF TGTGCCAGCTCACGGGACAGGAACTCCTACGAGCAGTACTTC NA TRBJ2-7 TRBV18 TRBD1
CASSGGTGHQPQHF TGTGCCAGCAGTGGGGGGACAGGGCATCAGCCCCAGCATTTT few TRBJ1-5 TRBV2 TRBD1
CASTLGDQGGNQPQHF TGTGCCAGTACCCTAGGGGACCAGGGGGGCAATCAGCCCCAGCATTTT NA TRBJ1-5 TRBV19 TRBD1
CASSWTSGPYEQYF TGTGCCAGCAGCTGGACTAGCGGTCCCTACGAGCAGTACTTC NA TRBJ2-7 TRBV7-2 TRBD2
CASTQMVGGGNEQFF TGTGCCAGCACCCAAATGGTAGGGGGGGGCAATGAGCAGTTCTTC NA TRBJ2-1 TRBV27 NA
CASSQGTRTQHF TGTGCCAGCAGCCAAGGGACACGGACCCAGCATTTT NA TRBJ1-5 TRBV3-1/TRBV3-2 NA
CASSFNRVVNTEAFF TGTGCCAGCAGTTTTAACAGGGTAGTGAACACTGAAGCTTTCTTT NA TRBJ1-1 TRBV6-5 NA
CATGQGATGELFF TGTGCCACGGGACAGGGGGCGACCGGGGAGCTGTTTTTT NA TRBJ2-2 TRBV28 TRBD1
CASSRTDPWEWELYGYTF TGCGCCAGCAGTCGAACGGATCCCTGGGAGTGGGAACTATATGGCTACACCTTC NA TRBJ1-2 TRBV23-1 NA
CASSQDTGEVDF TGTGCCAGCAGCCAAGATACAGGGGAGGTGGACTTC NA TRBJ2-7 TRBV3-1/TRBV3-2 NA
CASSRDRSSTGELFF TGTGCCAGCAGTCGTGACAGGAGCTCCACCGGGGAGCTGTTTTTT NA TRBJ2-2 TRBV27 NA
CASRQGTSGILSTDTQYF TGTGCCAGCAGACAAGGGACTAGCGGGATACTTAGCACAGATACGCAGTATTTT NA TRBJ2-3 TRBV2 TRBD2
CASSVARTSERDTQYF TGTGCCAGCAGCGTAGCTCGGACTAGCGAGAGAGATACGCAGTATTTT few TRBJ2-3 TRBV9 TRBD2
CASSYRPDRYEQYF TGTGCCAGCAGTTACCGCCCCGATCGGTACGAGCAGTACTTC NA TRBJ2-7 TRBV6-6 NA
CATLFYSGGAYEQYF TGTGCCACCCTCTTCTATAGCGGGGGGGCCTACGAGCAGTACTTC few TRBJ2-7 TRBV27 TRBD2
CATSARQGVDGYTF TGTGCCACCAGCGCTCGACAGGGGGTGGATGGCTACACCTTC NA TRBJ1-2 TRBV15 TRBD1
CASSRTGYEQYF TGCGCCAGCAGCAGGACGGGGTACGAGCAGTACTTC few TRBJ2-7 TRBV5-1 NA
CASSQTGTGLSEQYF TGCGCCAGCAGCCAAACCGGGACAGGGTTATCCGAGCAGTACTTC NA TRBJ2-7 TRBV5-1 TRBD1